The rows below give T cell receptor beta chains drawn from one sample of a study of CD8 T cells in Susac syndrome. MiXCR, applied by TCRdb to the immunoSEQ multiplex PCR reads, yields one record per CDR3 protein. Of around 230,000 distinct CDR3 sequences listed, nearly 97% are singletons. Material for sequencing was CD4+ T cells from PBMCs. All receptors derive from a human donor with multiple sclerosis. Each CDR3 is given with its conserved first and last residue. The D gene is left open where the match is weak. A clone size is listed for some rows: how often the clone was seen (once, few, many), or a class if it is expanded.

j_call clone_size v_call d_call cdr3_aa cdr3_nt
TRBJ2-6 NA TRBV29-1 NA CSVVAGAGANVLTF TGCAGCGTTGTAGCAGGGGCTGGGGCCAACGTCCTGACTTTC
TRBJ1-6 NA TRBV25-1 TRBD1 CASSPGQGSYNSPLHF TGTGCCAGCAGTCCGGGACAGGGGTCCTATAATTCACCCCTCCACTTT
TRBJ2-1 NA TRBV29-1 TRBD1 CSTVDRVPYNEQFF TGCAGCACCGTGGACAGGGTGCCCTACAATGAGCAGTTCTTC
TRBJ2-5 once TRBV7-3 NA CASSSLGGTHEGQTQYF TGTGCCAGCAGCTCCCTGGGAGGTACTCATGAAGGGCAGACCCAGTACTTC
TRBJ1-4 NA TRBV9 NA CASSVGQVFGEKLFF TGTGCCAGCAGCGTAGGACAGGTGTTCGGAGAAAAACTGTTTTTT
TRBJ2-1 NA TRBV30 TRBD2 CAWSMIAGPYNEQFF TGTGCCTGGAGCATGATAGCGGGACCCTACAATGAGCAGTTCTTC
TRBJ2-3 NA TRBV29-1 NA CSVHARPDTQYF TGCAGCGTACATGCCAGGCCAGATACGCAGTATTTT
TRBJ2-1 NA TRBV20-1 NA CSAEGMGHDEQFF TGCAGTGCTGAAGGCATGGGGCATGATGAGCAGTTCTTC
TRBJ1-2 NA TRBV12-3/TRBV12-4 NA CASSSRLGYTF TGTGCCAGCAGCAGCAGACTTGGCTACACCTTC
TRBJ1-5 NA TRBV9 TRBD1 CASSVGDSDQPQHF TGTGCCAGCAGCGTGGGGGACAGTGATCAGCCCCAGCATTTT
TRBJ2-7 NA TRBV28 NA CASTVGGQSVYEQYF TGTGCCAGCACTGTGGGGGGACAGAGCGTCTACGAGCAGTACTTC
TRBJ2-5 NA TRBV18 NA CASSPTGRDQETQYF TGTGCCAGCTCACCGACAGGCCGGGACCAAGAGACCCAGTACTTC
TRBJ2-2 NA TRBV29-1 NA CSVEDTQSPNTGELFF TGCAGCGTTGAGGACACCCAAAGCCCGAACACCGGGGAGCTGTTTTTT
TRBJ2-1 NA TRBV24-1 NA CATSDTAGPGNEQFF TGTGCCACCAGTGATACGGCAGGACCAGGGAATGAGCAGTTCTTC
TRBJ1-5 NA TRBV2 NA CASSGGHSNQPQHF TGTGCCAGCAGTGGGGGACACAGCAATCAGCCCCAGCATTTT
TRBJ2-1 NA TRBV20-1 NA CSASLSREQFF TGCAGTGCTAGTCTGTCTAGGGAGCAGTTCTTC
TRBJ2-7 NA TRBV6-1 TRBD2 CASSRGLKPGLASGEQYF TGTGCCAGCAGTCGTGGACTTAAGCCGGGACTAGCTTCGGGCGAGCAGTACTTC
TRBJ2-6 NA TRBV7-3 NA CASSLWGSGANVLTF TGTGCCAGCAGCTTATGGGGCTCTGGGGCCAACGTCCTGACTTTC
TRBJ2-3 once TRBV25-1 TRBD2 CASSEPKKREQYF TGTGCCAGCAGTGAACCCAAAAAGCGGGAACAGTATTTT
TRBJ2-5 NA TRBV5-1 NA CASSDGQSQALETQYF TGCGCCAGCAGCGACGGACAGTCTCAAGCCCTGGAGACCCAGTACTTC
TRBJ2-1 NA TRBV18 NA CASSPSSGPYNEQFF TGTGCCAGCTCACCATCGTCGGGCCCCTACAATGAGCAGTTCTTC
TRBJ2-3 NA TRBV7-8 TRBD2 CASSLVAGATRTQYF TGTGCCAGCAGCTTAGTAGCGGGGGCGACACGTACGCAGTATTTT
TRBJ2-6 NA TRBV5-1 NA CASSLQGPDRSGANVLTF TGCGCCAGCAGCTTACAGGGTCCGGATCGCTCTGGGGCCAACGTCCTGACTTTC
TRBJ1-1 NA TRBV6-1 TRBD1 CASSQPGQGIIF TGTGCCAGCAGTCAACCGGGACAGGGCATCATCTTT
TRBJ2-5 NA TRBV12-3/TRBV12-4 NA CASSLGPRGTQYF TGTGCCAGCAGTTTGGGTCCTAGGGGGACCCAGTACTTC
TRBJ2-7 NA TRBV29-1 TRBD2 CSVGTSGFSYEQYF TGCAGCGTAGGGACTAGCGGGTTCTCCTACGAGCAGTACTTC
TRBJ2-5 NA TRBV9 NA CASSGVAQYF TGTGCCAGCAGCGGGGTGGCCCAGTACTTC
TRBJ1-2 NA TRBV29-1 TRBD1 CSVLGTATNYGYTF TGCAGCGTATTGGGGACAGCAACAAACTATGGCTACACCTTC
TRBJ1-1 once TRBV19 NA CASNYRVDTEAFF TGTGCCAGTAACTACCGAGTGGACACTGAAGCTTTCTTT
TRBJ1-6 NA TRBV3-1 TRBD1 CASSHVTGESSPLHF TGTGCCAGCAGCCACGTGACAGGGGAAAGTTCACCCCTCCACTTT
TRBJ2-7 NA TRBV15 TRBD1 CATSRAEGQGTYEQYF TGTGCCACCAGCAGAGCTGAAGGACAGGGGACCTACGAGCAGTACTTC
TRBJ1-5 NA TRBV29-1 NA CSVGETNQPQHF TGCAGCGTGGGGGAAACAAATCAGCCCCAGCATTTT
TRBJ2-3 NA TRBV27 TRBD2 CASTRAGGRTDTQYF TGTGCCAGCACTCGAGCGGGAGGCCGTACAGATACGCAGTATTTT
TRBJ1-1 NA TRBV29-1 TRBD1 CSVVGQEENTEAFF TGCAGCGTTGTAGGACAGGAGGAGAACACTGAAGCTTTCTTT
TRBJ2-1 NA TRBV25-1 NA CASKARSNEQFF TGTGCCAGCAAAGCCAGGAGTAATGAGCAGTTCTTC
TRBJ2-7 NA TRBV28 NA CASSTLDYREQYF TGTGCCAGCAGTACCCTAGACTACCGCGAGCAGTACTTC
TRBJ1-2 NA TRBV30 NA CAWSHGADDGYTF TGTGCCTGGAGTCATGGGGCGGATGATGGCTACACCTTC
TRBJ1-2 once TRBV27 NA CASREIRGQIYGYTF TGTGCCAGCAGAGAGATCCGGGGGCAGATTTATGGCTACACCTTC
TRBJ2-3 NA TRBV9 TRBD2 CASSVGISGGATDTQYF TGTGCCAGCAGCGTAGGTATAAGCGGGGGGGCGACGGATACGCAGTATTTT
TRBJ2-7 NA TRBV15 TRBD2 CATSSPRASGIYEQYF TGTGCCACCAGCAGCCCGCGGGCTAGCGGAATATACGAGCAGTACTTC
TRBJ1-1 NA TRBV23-1 TRBD1 CASPGGTNTEAFF TGCGCCAGTCCAGGGGGGACGAACACTGAAGCTTTCTTT
TRBJ1-4 NA TRBV5-4 TRBD1 CASSLGPGQGHEKLFF TGTGCCAGCAGCTTGGGACCGGGACAGGGTCATGAAAAACTGTTTTTT